This T cell receptor (beta chain) was captured by sequencing in a study of T cells after yellow fever vaccination. Study observations and caveats: The secondary response was weaker, and its peak arrived faster, on day 5 versus 15.

UMIs were added to TCR cDNA along with a universal primer site when it was made by 5'RACE template switching. TCRdb reanalysed the 5' RACE reads using MiXCR and keeps one entry per CDR3 protein. This table has 250,000 to 400,000 distinct CDR3 sequences, 4% to 5.5% appearing once. This clonotype has only a few counts. Antigen: not known. The receptor's source is a man in his late teens or twenties who received the YFV17D yellow fever vaccine. The sample here was PBMCs, taken 15 days after the yellow fever booster vaccination.

The CDR3: CASSNREFGNTIYF. The CDR3 bases are TGCGCCAGCAGCAACAGGGAATTCGGAAACACCATATATTTT. The rearrangement joins TRBV5-1 to TRBJ1-3; possible D gene TRBD1, 6 bases. CDR3 length: 14 residues. Germline loops: CDR1 SGHRS, CDR2 YFSETQ. Trimming took off 4 bases at V and 4 bases at J, with 12 bases between the two ends.